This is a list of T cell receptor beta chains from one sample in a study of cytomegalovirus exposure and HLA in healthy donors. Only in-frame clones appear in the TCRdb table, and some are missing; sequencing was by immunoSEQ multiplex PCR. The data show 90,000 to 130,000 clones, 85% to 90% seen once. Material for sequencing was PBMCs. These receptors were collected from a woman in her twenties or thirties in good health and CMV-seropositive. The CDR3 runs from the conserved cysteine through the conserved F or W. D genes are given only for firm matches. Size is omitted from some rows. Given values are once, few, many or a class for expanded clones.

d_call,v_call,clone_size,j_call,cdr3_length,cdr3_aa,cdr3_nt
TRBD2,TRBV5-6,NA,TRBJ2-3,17,CASSLYGGGADTDTQYF,TGTGCCAGCAGCTTGTATGGCGGGGGGGCTGACACAGATACGCAGTATTTT
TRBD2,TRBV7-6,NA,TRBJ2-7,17,CASSSPPLAGGPYEQYF,TGTGCCAGCAGCTCCCCCCCCCTAGCGGGGGGGCCGTACGAGCAGTACTTC
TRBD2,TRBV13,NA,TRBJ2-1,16,CASSLGLAGAYNEQFF,TGTGCCAGCAGCTTAGGACTAGCGGGAGCTTACAATGAGCAGTTCTTC
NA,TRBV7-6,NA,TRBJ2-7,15,CASSLALGPGYEQYF,TGTGCCAGCAGCTTAGCGCTGGGGCCTGGGTACGAGCAGTACTTC
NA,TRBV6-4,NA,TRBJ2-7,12,CASSAESGEQYF,TGTGCCAGCAGTGCGGAGTCTGGCGAGCAGTACTTC
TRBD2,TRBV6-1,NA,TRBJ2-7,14,CASSRLAGVGEQYF,TGTGCCAGCAGTCGGCTAGCGGGAGTGGGCGAGCAGTACTTC
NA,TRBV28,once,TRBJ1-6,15,CASSLPGSYNSPLHF,TGTGCCAGCAGCCTCCCGGGCTCCTATAATTCACCCCTCCACTTT
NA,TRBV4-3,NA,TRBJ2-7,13,CASSQDIAREQYF,TGCGCCAGCAGCCAAGATATAGCTCGGGAGCAGTACTTC
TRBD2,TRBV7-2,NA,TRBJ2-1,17,CASSLRKKRGGYNEQFF,TGTGCCAGCAGCTTAAGGAAAAAGCGGGGGGGTTACAATGAGCAGTTCTTC
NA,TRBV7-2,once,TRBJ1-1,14,CASSLVGRNTEAFF,TGTGCCAGCAGCTTAGTAGGGAGGAACACTGAAGCTTTCTTT
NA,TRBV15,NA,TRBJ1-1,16,CATSGGGVTKFPEAFF,TGTGCCACCAGCGGGGGAGGAGTGACAAAATTTCCTGAAGCTTTCTTT
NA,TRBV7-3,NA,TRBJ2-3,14,CASSSVAASDTQYF,TGTGCCAGCAGCTCAGTCGCTGCATCAGATACGCAGTATTTT
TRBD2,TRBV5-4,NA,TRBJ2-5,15,CASSLRPREGGTQYF,TGTGCCAGCAGCTTAAGACCTCGGGAGGGTGGGACCCAGTACTTC
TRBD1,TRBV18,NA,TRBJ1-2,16,CASSPDRASANYGYTF,TGTGCCAGCTCACCTGACAGGGCCTCAGCTAACTATGGCTACACCTTC
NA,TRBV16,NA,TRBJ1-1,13,CASSPLPNTEAFF,TGTGCCAGCAGCCCACTCCCAAACACTGAAGCTTTCTTT
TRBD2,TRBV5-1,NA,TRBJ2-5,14,CASSARTRQETQYF,TGCGCCAGCAGCGCAAGGACTAGACAAGAGACCCAGTACTTC
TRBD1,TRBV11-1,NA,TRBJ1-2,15,CASSLGVRQGYGYTF,TGTGCCAGCAGCTTAGGTGTTCGACAGGGATATGGCTACACCTTC
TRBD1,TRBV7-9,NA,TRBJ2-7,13,CASSPTGIYEQYF,TGTGCCAGCAGCCCGACAGGGATCTACGAGCAGTACTTC
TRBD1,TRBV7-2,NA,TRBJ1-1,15,CASSLAGGTVTEAFF,TGTGCCAGCAGCTTAGCCGGCGGGACAGTAACTGAAGCTTTCTTT
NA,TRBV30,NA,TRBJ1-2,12,CASDTKNYGYTF,TGTGCCTCCGACACGAAGAACTATGGCTACACCTTC
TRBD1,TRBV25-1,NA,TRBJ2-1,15,CASSESGQTYNEQFF,TGTGCCAGCAGTGAATCGGGACAGACTTACAATGAGCAGTTCTTC
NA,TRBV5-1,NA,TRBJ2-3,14,CASSLVGRTDTQYF,TGCGCCAGCAGCTTAGTGGGGCGTACAGATACGCAGTATTTT
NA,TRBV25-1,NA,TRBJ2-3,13,CASSDEGTDTQYF,TGTGCCAGCAGTGATGAGGGCACAGATACGCAGTATTTT
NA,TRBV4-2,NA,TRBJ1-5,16,CASSPRRPRLNQPQHF,TGTGCCAGCAGCCCCAGGAGGCCTCGCCTCAATCAGCCCCAGCATTTT
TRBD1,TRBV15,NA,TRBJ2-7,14,CATSRWTGTYEQYF,TGTGCCACCAGCAGATGGACAGGGACCTACGAGCAGTACTTC
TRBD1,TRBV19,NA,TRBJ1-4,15,CASSEGTASNEKLFF,TGTGCCAGTAGCGAAGGGACAGCCTCGAATGAAAAACTGTTTTTT
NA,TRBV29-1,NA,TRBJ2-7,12,CSVGGNSYEQYF,TGCAGCGTTGGAGGGAACTCCTACGAGCAGTACTTC
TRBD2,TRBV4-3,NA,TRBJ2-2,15,CASSQDPGGAGELFF,TGCGCCAGCAGCCAAGATCCGGGGGGGGCCGGGGAGCTGTTTTTT
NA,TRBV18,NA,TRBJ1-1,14,CASSTDMVGTEAFF,TGTGCCAGCTCAACGGACATGGTCGGCACTGAAGCTTTCTTT
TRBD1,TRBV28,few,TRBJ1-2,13,CASQRGLGYGYTF,TGTGCCAGCCAGAGGGGGCTCGGCTATGGCTACACCTTC
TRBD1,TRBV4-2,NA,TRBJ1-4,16,CASSQDPGQGNEKLFF,TGTGCCAGCAGCCAAGATCCCGGACAGGGAAATGAAAAACTGTTTTTT
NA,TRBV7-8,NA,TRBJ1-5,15,CASSLLPGGPQPQHF,TGTGCCAGCAGCTTATTACCGGGAGGGCCTCAGCCCCAGCATTTT
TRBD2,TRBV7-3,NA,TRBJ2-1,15,CASSSSGATYNEQFF,TGTGCCAGCAGCTCAAGCGGGGCCACCTACAATGAGCAGTTCTTC
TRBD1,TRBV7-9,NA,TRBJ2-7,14,CASSRQGTSYEQYF,TGTGCCAGCAGCCGACAGGGGACCTCCTACGAGCAGTACTTC
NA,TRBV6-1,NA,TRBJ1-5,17,CASSGGDSGYSNQPQHF,TGTGCCAGCAGTGGCGGGGACTCTGGCTATAGCAATCAGCCCCAGCATTTT
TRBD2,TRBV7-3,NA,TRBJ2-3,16,CASSLMGLDGRDTQYF,TGTGCCAGCAGCTTAATGGGGTTGGACGGGAGGGATACGCAGTATTTT
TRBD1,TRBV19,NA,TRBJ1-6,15,CASSTGTGSNSPLHF,TGTGCCAGTAGTACTGGGACAGGGTCAAATTCACCCCTCCACTTT
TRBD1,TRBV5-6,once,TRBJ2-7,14,CASSFRQGPYEQYF,TGTGCCAGCAGCTTCAGACAGGGGCCCTACGAGCAGTACTTC
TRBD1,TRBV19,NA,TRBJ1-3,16,CASSALQGNSGNTIYF,TGTGCCAGTAGTGCGCTACAGGGGAACTCTGGAAACACCATATATTTT
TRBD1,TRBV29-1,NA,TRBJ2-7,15,CSAVRTGYGESEQYF,TGCAGCGCGGTGAGGACAGGGTATGGTGAAAGCGAGCAGTACTTC
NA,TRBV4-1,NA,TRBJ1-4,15,CASSQEGVPGEKLFF,TGCGCCAGCAGCCAAGAAGGGGTCCCTGGTGAAAAACTGTTTTTT
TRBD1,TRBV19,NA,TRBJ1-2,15,CASSPTGTGLYGYTF,TGTGCCAGTAGTCCTACTGGGACAGGGCTCTATGGCTACACCTTC
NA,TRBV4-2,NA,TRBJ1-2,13,CASSQVQDYGYTF,TGTGCCAGCAGCCAAGTACAGGACTATGGCTACACCTTC
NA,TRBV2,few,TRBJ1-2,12,CASKEGMHGYTF,TGTGCCAGCAAGGAGGGTATGCATGGCTACACCTTC